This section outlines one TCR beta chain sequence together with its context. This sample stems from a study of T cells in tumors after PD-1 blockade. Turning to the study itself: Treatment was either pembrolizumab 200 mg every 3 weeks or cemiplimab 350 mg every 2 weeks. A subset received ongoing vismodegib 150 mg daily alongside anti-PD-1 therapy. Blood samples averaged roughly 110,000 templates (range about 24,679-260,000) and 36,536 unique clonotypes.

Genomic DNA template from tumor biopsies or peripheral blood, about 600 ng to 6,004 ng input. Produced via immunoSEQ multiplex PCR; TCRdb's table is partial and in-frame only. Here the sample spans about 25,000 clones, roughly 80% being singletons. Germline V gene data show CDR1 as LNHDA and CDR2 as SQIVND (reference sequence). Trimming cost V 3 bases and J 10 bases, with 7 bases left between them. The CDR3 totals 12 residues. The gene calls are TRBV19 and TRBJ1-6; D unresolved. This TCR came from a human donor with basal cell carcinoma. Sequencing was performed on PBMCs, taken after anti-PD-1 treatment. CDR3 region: CASSMGLSPLHF. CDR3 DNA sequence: TGTGCCAGTAGTATGGGCCTCTCACCCCTCCACTTT.